What follows describes a single T cell receptor (beta chain). Using immunoSEQ multiplex PCR, the repertoire was profiled, and TCRdb retains in-frame clones only, with some absent. The sample includes 130,000 to 150,000 clones, roughly 76% of them seen just once. This CDR3 is 18 amino acids long. Per germline, CDR1 ENHRY and CDR2 SYGVKD. Trimming shortened V by 0 bases and J by 3 bases, and 17 bases separated the two germline ends. This specimen belongs to a study of blood T cell repertoires in COVID-19. The wider study: Samples representing acute and convalescent COVID-19 were sourced from the United States, Italy and Spain.

Specimen: peripheral blood. The receptor's source is a human donor with acute or convalescent COVID-19. The donor label of this sample is uncertain. The gene calls are TRBV10-3 and TRBJ2-2, with a weak D call TRBD2 (6 bases). CDR3 sequence: CAISESYRGLRHTGELFF. Here the CDR3 DNA reads TGTGCCATCAGTGAGTCATATCGGGGACTCAGGCACACCGGGGAGCTGTTTTTT.